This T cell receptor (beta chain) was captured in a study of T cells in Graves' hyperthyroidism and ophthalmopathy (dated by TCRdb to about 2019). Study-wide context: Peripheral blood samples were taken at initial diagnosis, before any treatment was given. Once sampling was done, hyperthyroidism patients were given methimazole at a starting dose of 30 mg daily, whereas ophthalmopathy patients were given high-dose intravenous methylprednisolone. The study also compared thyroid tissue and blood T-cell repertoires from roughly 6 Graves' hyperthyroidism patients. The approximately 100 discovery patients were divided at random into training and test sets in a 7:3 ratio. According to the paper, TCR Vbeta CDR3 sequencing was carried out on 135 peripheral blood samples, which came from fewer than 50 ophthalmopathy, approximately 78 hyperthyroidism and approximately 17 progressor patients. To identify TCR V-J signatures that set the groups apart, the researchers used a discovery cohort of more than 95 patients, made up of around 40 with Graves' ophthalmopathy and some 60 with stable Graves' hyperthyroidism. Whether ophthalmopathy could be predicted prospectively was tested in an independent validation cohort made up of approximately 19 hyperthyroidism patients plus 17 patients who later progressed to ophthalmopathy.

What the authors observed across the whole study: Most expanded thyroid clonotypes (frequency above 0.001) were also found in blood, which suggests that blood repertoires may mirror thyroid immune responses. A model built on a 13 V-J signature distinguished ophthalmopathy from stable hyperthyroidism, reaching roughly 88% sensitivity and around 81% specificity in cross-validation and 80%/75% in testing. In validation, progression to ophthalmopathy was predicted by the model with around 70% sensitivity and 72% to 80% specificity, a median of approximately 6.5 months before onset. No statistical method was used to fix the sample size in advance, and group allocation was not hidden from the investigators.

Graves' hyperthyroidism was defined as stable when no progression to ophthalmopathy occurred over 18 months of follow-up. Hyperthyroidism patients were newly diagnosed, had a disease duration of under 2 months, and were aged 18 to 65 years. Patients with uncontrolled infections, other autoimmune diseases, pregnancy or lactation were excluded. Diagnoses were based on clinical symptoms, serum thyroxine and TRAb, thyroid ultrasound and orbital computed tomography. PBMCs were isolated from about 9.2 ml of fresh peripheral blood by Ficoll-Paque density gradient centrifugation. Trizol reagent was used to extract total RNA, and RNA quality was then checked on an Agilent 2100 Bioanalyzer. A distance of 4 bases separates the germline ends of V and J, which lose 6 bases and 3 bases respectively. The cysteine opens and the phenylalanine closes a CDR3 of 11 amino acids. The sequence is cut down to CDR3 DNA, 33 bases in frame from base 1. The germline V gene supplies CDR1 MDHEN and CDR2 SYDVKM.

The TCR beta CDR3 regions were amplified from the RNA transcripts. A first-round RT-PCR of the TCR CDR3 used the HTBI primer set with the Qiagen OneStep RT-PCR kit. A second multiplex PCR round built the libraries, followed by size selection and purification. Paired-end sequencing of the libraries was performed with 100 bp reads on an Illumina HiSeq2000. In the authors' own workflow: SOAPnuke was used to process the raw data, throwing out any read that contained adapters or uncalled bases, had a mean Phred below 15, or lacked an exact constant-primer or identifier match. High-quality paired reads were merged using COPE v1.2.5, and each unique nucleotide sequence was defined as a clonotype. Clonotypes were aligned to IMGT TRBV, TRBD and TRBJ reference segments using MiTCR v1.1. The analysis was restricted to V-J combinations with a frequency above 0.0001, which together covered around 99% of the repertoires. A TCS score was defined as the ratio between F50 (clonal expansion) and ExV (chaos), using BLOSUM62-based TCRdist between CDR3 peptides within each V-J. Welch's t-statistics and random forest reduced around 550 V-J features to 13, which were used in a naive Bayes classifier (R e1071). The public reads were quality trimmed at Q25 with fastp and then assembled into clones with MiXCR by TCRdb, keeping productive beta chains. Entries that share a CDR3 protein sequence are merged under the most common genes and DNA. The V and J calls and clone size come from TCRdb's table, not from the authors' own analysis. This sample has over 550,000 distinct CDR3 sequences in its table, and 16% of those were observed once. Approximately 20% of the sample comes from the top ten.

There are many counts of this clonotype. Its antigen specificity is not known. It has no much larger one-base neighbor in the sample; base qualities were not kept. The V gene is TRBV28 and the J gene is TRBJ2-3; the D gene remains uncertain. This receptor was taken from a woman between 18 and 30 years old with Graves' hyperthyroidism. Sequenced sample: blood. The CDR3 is CASRHTDTQYF. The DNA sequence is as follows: TGTGCCAGCAGGCATACAGATACGCAGTATTTT. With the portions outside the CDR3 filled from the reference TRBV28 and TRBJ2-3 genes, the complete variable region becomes DVKVTQSSRYLVKRTGEKVFLECVQDMDHENMFWYRQDPGLGLRLIYFSYDVKMKEKGDIPEGYSVSREKKERFSLILESASTNQTSMYLCASRHTDTQYFGPGTRLTVL.